Here is one T cell receptor (beta chain) with its context. Antigen specificity is unknown. The CDR3 contains 13 residues. Germline V gene lookup returns CDR1 MNHEY and CDR2 SMNVEV (reference sequence). Trimming pared 4 bases from V and 4 bases from J, leaving 8 bases between. PCR used 60 Vbeta primers and 13 Jbeta primers. Clones were read by immunoSEQ multiplex PCR, and TCRdb kept only the in-frame ones, dropping some. The sample lists 75,000 to 95,000 clones, around 77% occurring once. The source of the sample is a study of cytomegalovirus exposure and HLA in healthy donors. Notes on the study in general: Fewer N-insertions (relative to the roughly 670-donor mean) were reportedly seen in an Asian-associated ancestry cluster in a later analysis.

The sequenced sample consisted of PBMCs. The TCR was taken from a man over 45 in good health and CMV-seronegative. This chain connects TRBV27 to TRBJ1-5, with D hard to call. CDR3 amino acids: CASSWRANQPQHF. Here the CDR3 DNA reads TGTGCCAGCAGTTGGCGGGCGAATCAGCCCCAGCATTTT.